This TCR beta chain came from a study of CD8+ T cells in alopecia areata (dated by TCRdb to the late 2010s). Study-wide context: Treated patients were enrolled in an open-label pilot trial of oral tofacitinib at 5 to 10 mg twice daily for moderate-to-severe alopecia areata. Patients stayed on tofacitinib for 6 to 18 months and then had 6 months of follow-up off drug so that delayed response and recurrence could be assessed. In treated patients, disease severity was measured using the SALT score, which gives the percentage of scalp surface area affected. In both human patients and the C3H/HeJ mouse model, the study applied high-throughput TCRbeta sequencing to look at T cell clonal expansion in alopecia areata. In humans, TCRbeta sequencing was performed on scalp tissue and on sorted CD4+ and CD8+ peripheral blood T cells from healthy controls and from patients with patchy or totalis/universalis alopecia areata. Biopsies were taken from tofacitinib-treated patients at baseline and at 4 and 24 weeks of treatment, and a later scalp biopsy was taken in several of the tofacitinib-treated patients. Scalp clonality was compared among normal scalp (n=4), patchy alopecia areata scalp (n=8), and alopecia totalis/universalis scalp (n=8). The RNA source kit depended on sample type: the PAXgene miRNA kit for fixed scalp, the miRNeasy kit for PBMCs, and the RNeasy kit for mouse skin. TCRbeta CDR3 regions were amplified by immunoSEQ multiplex PCR with 35 Vbeta forward and 13 Jbeta reverse primers. What the research found in general, with its limitations: Shared TCR sequences between patients were less evident than in mice, which may be partly attributable to HLA diversity in the patient population. Because the treated cohort was small and had just a single nonresponder, larger studies are needed to establish links between baseline CD8+ expansion and response. With tofacitinib, both scalp clonality and the number of expanded CD8+ clones among the top 100 scalp clones went down significantly. Compared with normal scalp, lesional scalp, particularly in alopecia totalis/universalis, had higher clonality and more expanded CD8+ clones, which suggests antigenic drive. Unlike mouse skin, which is dominated by gammadelta T cells, normal human skin has resident alphabeta T cells that are also sequenced, and this complicates analysis of the scalp TCR repertoire. During tofacitinib treatment, many expanded lesional clones remained in scalp and blood, and this persistence may partly explain relapse after treatment is stopped.

The library was made by the immunoSEQ multiplex PCR assay. To provide template for TCR sequencing, every sample had RNA extracted and reverse transcribed into cDNA. SuperScript III was used to make first-strand cDNA, primed with a 2:1 mix of oligo-dT and random hexamers. A synthetic immune receptor repertoire was used to measure amplification bias, and any remaining bias was corrected computationally. The authors processed their data as follows. Raw reads were preprocessed to remove errors, and CDR3 was defined by IMGT conventions from the conserved cysteine to phenylalanine. Clonality was computed as 1 minus the Shannon entropy, with the entropy normalized by log2 of the number of productive unique TCRs. Whether scalp clones were CD4 or CD8 was inferred by matching scalp TCRbeta sequences against CD4 and CD8 repertoires sorted from blood. The source is immuneACCESS, and TCRdb retained only in-frame sequences with V and J called. Part of the clones is not carried over; for the studies checked, unresolved V genes explain less than half of this, and the remainder is unexplained. The D gene and trimming were derived from the DNA, and the V and J assignments and clone size from that table. The sample has roughly 280,000 clones on record, about three fifths of them singletons. About 0.93% of the sample is held by the ten biggest clonotypes.

The treatment or condition tag for this specimen amounts to: oral pan-JAK inhibitor, 5-10 mg twice daily. Lesional scalp punch biopsies and peripheral blood were obtained from alopecia areata patients. PBMCs were separated by density centrifugation and stained for CD3, CD4 and CD8, after which CD4+ and CD8+ T cells were sorted on a FACSAria. On this clone: The antigen this receptor binds is unknown. No much larger clonotype is one base removed from it; base qualities were not supplied.

The CDR3, cysteine through phenylalanine, is 13 amino acids long. Of the read, only the CDR3 DNA is kept; its 39 bases are in frame from base 1. CDR1 and CDR2 were assigned from the germline V gene as SQVTM and ANQGSEA. Deletion took 6 bases off V and 5 bases off J, with a span of 16 bases between the germline ends. Sequenced material: CD4+ T cells sorted from blood, taken at approximately week 51, from a patient treated with tofacitinib. This clonotype was sampled from a human donor with alopecia areata. The chain couples TRBV29-1 to TRBJ2-5; tentative D gene TRBD2, with 6 bases matching. The nucleotide sequence reads TGCAGCGTCGCTGGGCGTCTAGCGGAGACCCAGTACTTC. This yields the protein CSVAGRLAETQYF.